These T cell receptor beta chains were read from a single sample in a study of T-cell memory formation after mild COVID-19. TCRdb re-analysed the 5' RACE reads in MiXCR, keeping a single row per CDR3 protein. The sample includes around 180,000 distinct CDR3 sequences, about a fifth seen only once; the top ten take 3.9%. The specimen sequenced was PBMCs or a T cell subset sorted from them (not recorded which). The receptors here all came from a man younger than 35 who had mild COVID-19 (a few samples of this study predate the infection). Cell type and time point are not known. The conserved cysteine and the conserved F or W are not part of the CDR3 here.

V gene,J gene,CDR3 protein
TRBV5-1,TRBJ2-5,ASSLGNGEETQY
TRBV2,TRBJ1-6,ASSEIPGWGSYNSPLH
TRBV29-1,TRBJ2-3,SIKAGTGADTQY
TRBV20-1,TRBJ2-3,SAPTSGTDTQY
TRBV10-3,TRBJ2-5,AISEDRGIETQY
TRBV7-2,TRBJ1-5,ASSRGQLGNQPQH
TRBV6-6,TRBJ1-1,ASSYNLGESGRTEAF
TRBV5-1,TRBJ2-3,ASSSRADKSDTQY
TRBV7-2,TRBJ2-3,ASSVTGGSTDTQY
TRBV9,TRBJ2-3,ASSVGSADTQY
TRBV20-1,TRBJ1-1,SVSGQANTEAF
TRBV6-5,TRBJ2-3,ASRESGGPTLTQY
TRBV6-1,TRBJ2-7,ASSYRLVGFSSYEQY
TRBV20-1,TRBJ2-1,SAEGLAGLSSYNEQF
TRBV13,TRBJ2-3,ASSSRPEGAHTDTQY
TRBV27,TRBJ1-1,ASSVGTGGAGPEAF
TRBV9,TRBJ2-2,ASSVFSGGDPGELF
TRBV6-6,TRBJ1-1,ASSYVRGNTEAF
TRBV5-1,TRBJ2-3,ASVASGTSTDTQY
TRBV25-1,TRBJ2-5,ASSESGRAWETQY
TRBV28,TRBJ1-2,ASTSGAADYGYT
TRBV29-1,TRBJ1-4,SAGTQAREKLF
TRBV18,TRBJ2-7,ASSPTGQGGYEQY
TRBV5-1,TRBJ2-3,ASSLGAPTDTQY
TRBV7-8,TRBJ1-5,ASSARAGQGAKQPQH
TRBV5-5,TRBJ2-1,ASSAGLGGHNEQF
TRBV28,TRBJ1-2,ASSSGQGARGYT
TRBV2,TRBJ1-4,ASSGRNEKLF
TRBV5-1,TRBJ2-3,ASSKDSHPSDTQY
TRBV5-1,TRBJ1-1,ASSSAYRGMNTEAF
TRBV5-5,TRBJ2-3,ASSAATGGIADTQY
TRBV7-2,TRBJ1-2,ASSLDRDYGYT
TRBV20-1,TRBJ2-3,SAFSGTSGNTDTQY
TRBV7-9,TRBJ1-1,ASSFWQENTEAF
TRBV7-6,TRBJ2-7,ASSLGTAYEQY
TRBV5-1,TRBJ2-6,ASSSHPASGANVLT
TRBV12-3/TRBV12-4,TRBJ1-2,ASSLRTGRGGYT
TRBV5-1,TRBJ2-3,ASSLARAEGTDTQY
TRBV4-3,TRBJ1-1,ASSQAGQGVAEAF
TRBV5-1,TRBJ2-2,ASSLGTVLNTGELF